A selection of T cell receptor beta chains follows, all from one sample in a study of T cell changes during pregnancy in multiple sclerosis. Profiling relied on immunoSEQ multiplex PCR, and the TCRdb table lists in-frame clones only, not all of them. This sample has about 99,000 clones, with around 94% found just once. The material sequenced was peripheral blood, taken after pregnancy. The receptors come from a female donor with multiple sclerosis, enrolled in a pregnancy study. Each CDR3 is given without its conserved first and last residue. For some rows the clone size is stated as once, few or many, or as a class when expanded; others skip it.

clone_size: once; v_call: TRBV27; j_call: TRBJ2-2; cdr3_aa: ASSGLAGGEAGELF
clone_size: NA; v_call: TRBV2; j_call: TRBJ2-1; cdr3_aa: ASSSGTNSYNEQF
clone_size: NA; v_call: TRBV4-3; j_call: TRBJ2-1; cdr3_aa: ASSQHREAYNEQF
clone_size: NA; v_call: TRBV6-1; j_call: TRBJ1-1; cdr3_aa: ASSRQGEGTEAF
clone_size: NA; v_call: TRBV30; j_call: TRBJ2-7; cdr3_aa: AWRLGTSALSKQY
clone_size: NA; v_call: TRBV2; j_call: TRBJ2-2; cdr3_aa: ASRSWQGNTGELF
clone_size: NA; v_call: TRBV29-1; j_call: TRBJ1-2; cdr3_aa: STWTGLRGYT
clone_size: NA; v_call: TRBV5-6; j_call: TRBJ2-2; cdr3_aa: ASTQAGELF
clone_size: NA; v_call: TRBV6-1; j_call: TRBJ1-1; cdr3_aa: ASSVPGLLTEAF
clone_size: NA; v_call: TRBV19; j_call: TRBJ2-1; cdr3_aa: ASSYPPSGSRGNEQF
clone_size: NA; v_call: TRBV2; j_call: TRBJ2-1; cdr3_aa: ASFPGTGRNEQF
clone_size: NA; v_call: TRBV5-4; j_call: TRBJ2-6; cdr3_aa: ASSLGAAGANVLT
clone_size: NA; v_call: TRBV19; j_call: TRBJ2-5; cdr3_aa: ASSWDSQETQY
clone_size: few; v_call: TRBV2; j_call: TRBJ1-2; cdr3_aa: ASSDKGADYGYT
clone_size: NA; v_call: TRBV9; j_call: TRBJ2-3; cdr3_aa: ASSVGGTSNTDTQY
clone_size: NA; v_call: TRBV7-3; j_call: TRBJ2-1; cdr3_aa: ASSLRLAVVNEQF